Presented here are 27 T cell receptor beta chains from one specimen sequenced in a study of regulatory T cells in long-lasting Graves disease. Time point noted: newly diagnosed GD, antithyroid drugs for less than 3 months. PBMC-derived RNA was used for the TCR library. Arm-PCR of CDR3 regions and iRepertoire HTBI primers were the basis on which TCR beta libraries were built. TCRdb redid the calling of the multiplex PCR reads with MiXCR, one entry per CDR3 protein. The profile shows hundreds of thousands of distinct CDR3 sequences, less than 20% of them singletons. The sample was also reused in another study, on T cells in Graves' hyperthyroidism and ophthalmopathy.

The material was peripheral blood mononuclear cells (PBMCs), obtained at new diagnosis, from a patient treated with antithyroid drugs. The receptor set was obtained from a woman aged 25 to 39 with Graves disease.

This sequence joins TRBV9 and TRBJ1-3; D gene ambiguous. V dropped 0 bases and J dropped 8 bases, with 18 bases sitting between them. Germline V gives CDR1 SGDLS, CDR2 YYNGEE. The CDR3 has 16 residues. CDR3 sequence: CASSVELTPVSDTIYF. The CDR3 coding sequence is TGTGCCAGCAGCGTAGAGCTCACTCCTGTATCGGACACCATATATTTT.

V usage is TRBV6-1 and J usage is TRBJ1-1; 7 nucleotides agree with TRBD1. V trimming: 6 bases; J trimming: 1 base; junction bases outside the gene matches: 5. From germline, CDR1 is MNHNS and CDR2 SASEGT. The CDR3 runs to 14 residues. The CDR3 here is CASRSTGQNTEAFF. The CDR3 DNA follows: TGTGCCAGCAGGTCGACAGGGCAGAACACTGAAGCTTTCTTT.

The rearrangement uses TRBV28 and TRBJ2-2; either TRBD1 or TRBD2 may supply D (6 bases each). CDR1 is MDHEN and CDR2 is SYDVKM in the germline V gene. V gave up 6 bases and J gave up 0 bases, with 20 bases separating them. There are 18 residues in the CDR3. CDR3 nucleotide sequence: TGTGCCAGCAGACTAGCCCTCCGGACAGCTGCGAACACCGGGGAGCTGTTTTTT. This sequence encodes CASRLALRTAANTGELFF.

This clonotype was detected a few times. The CDR3 spells CASSLGWGQDQPQHF. The CDR3 DNA sequence: TGTGCCAGCAGCTTAGGTTGGGGGCAGGATCAGCCCCAGCATTTT. The V call is TRBV7-2, the J call TRBJ1-5; D is possibly TRBD1 (6 bases). CDR1 is SGHTA, CDR2 FQGNSA, per germline. V was trimmed by 1 base and J by 5 bases, leaving 12 bases between them. The CDR3 is 15 residues long.

This clonotype was counted at least ten times. The chain uses TRBV7-9 and TRBJ1-4; TRBD1 is a possible D gene (5 bases). The CDR3 is made up of 14 amino acids. The V gene's germline CDR1 is SEHNR and CDR2 FQNEAQ (reference sequence). V was trimmed by 7 bases and J by 1 base, leaving 10 bases between them. The CDR3, as DNA: TGTGCCAGCACCCGAGACAGAACTAATGAAAAACTGTTTTTT. It yields the protein CASTRDRTNEKLFF.

This clonotype has a handful of counts. This sequence joins TRBV14 and TRBJ2-1; D is ambiguous. The CDR3 extends over 16 amino acids. V lost 0 bases, J lost 9 bases, and 18 bases lay in between. Germline CDR1 SGHDN, CDR2 FVKESK. The CDR3 spells CASSQDHGFRLSEQFF. The CDR3 DNA sequence: TGTGCCAGCAGCCAAGATCATGGGTTCAGGCTAAGTGAGCAGTTCTTC.

Comment on this clonotype: A clone one base away is much larger, so this may be a read error. J is TRBJ1-5 and V is TRBV9; no clear D. V was trimmed by 3 bases and J by 0 bases, leaving 4 bases between them. This CDR3 region has 13 residues. Germline CDR1 and CDR2: SGDLS and YYNGEE. DNA for the CDR3: TGTGCCAGCAGCGCAAATAGCAATCAGCCCCAGCATTTT. Its translation is CASSANSNQPQHF.

There are many counts of this clonotype. J is TRBJ1-1 and V is TRBV28; no clear D. The ends were cut back, 6 bases at V and 1 base at J, with 12 bases in the middle. The CDR3 totals 14 residues. Germline assignment: CDR1 MDHEN and CDR2 SYDVKM. CDR3 sequence (DNA): TGTGCCAGCAGGGTGGGCACAGCGAACACTGAAGCTTTCTTT. As protein: CASRVGTANTEAFF.

This chain connects TRBV27 to TRBJ1-5; the match to TRBD1 covers 10 bases. Unmatched junction bases numbered 7, after V lost 5 bases and J lost 6 bases. Germline V CDR1 and CDR2: MNHEY, SMNVEV (reference sequence). The CDR3 runs to 15 residues. The CDR3 here is CASSIGQGVSQPQHF. In DNA, the CDR3 is TGTGCCAGCAGTATAGGACAGGGGGTTAGTCAGCCCCAGCATTTT.

The chain has TRBV20-1 and TRBJ2-5, with 10 nucleotides matching TRBD2. V shed 5 bases, J shed 6 bases, and the junction held 12 bases outside the gene matches. CDR1 is DFQATT, CDR2 SNEGSKA, per germline (reference sequence). The CDR3 has 15 amino acids. As DNA, the CDR3 is TGCAGTGCTCTTGACCTAGCGGGAGCTACAAAGACCCAGTACTTC. Translation gives CSALDLAGATKTQYF.

This clonotype was detected many times. CDR3 bases: TGTGCCAGCTGGGCGGGCCTGGGTGAGCAGTACTTC. This gives the protein CASWAGLGEQYF. This chain connects TRBV6-1 to TRBJ2-7; D perhaps matches TRBD2 (5 bases). The CDR3 has 12 amino acids. CDR1 and CDR2 from the germline V gene are MNHNS and SASEGT. The ends were cut back, 8 bases at V and 7 bases at J, with 15 bases in the middle.

The sample holds a few counts of this clonotype. The chain is built from TRBV5-5 and TRBJ2-7; 7 bases match TRBD1. Germline CDR1 reads SGHKS; CDR2 reads YYEKEE (reference sequence). Unmatched junction bases numbered 7, after V lost 0 bases and J lost 4 bases. The CDR3 contains 15 residues. The DNA for the CDR3 is TGTGCCAGCAGCTTGGCCGGGACAGAGGGATACGAGCAGTACTTC. This codes for CASSLAGTEGYEQYF.

In the case of this clonotype: This may stem from a read error, because a much larger clone lies one nucleotide away. V and J are TRBV6-1 and TRBJ2-1; no clear D. The CDR3 covers 12 residues. Trimming took 7 bases from V and 10 from J, leaving 14 bases between them. Germline CDR1 MNHNS, CDR2 SASEGT. This chain's CDR3 is CASKGIRNEQFF. The CDR3 coding sequence is TGTGCCAGCAAAGGGATCCGAAACGAGCAGTTCTTC.

The sample holds a few counts of this clonotype. Here the CDR3 reads CASSSEGSPPDTQYF. CDR3 coding DNA: TGTGCCAGCAGTTCGGAGGGTTCCCCCCCAGATACGCAGTATTTT. This rearrangement joins TRBV28 to TRBJ2-3, with a tentative D call TRBD2 (6 bases). The CDR3 is 15 amino acids. Germline V gene sequence: CDR1 MDHEN, CDR2 SYDVKM. V was cut by 4 bases and J by 4 bases, with 15 bases left in between.

J is TRBJ1-5 and V is TRBV28; TRBD1 agrees at 12 bases. CDR1 is MDHEN and CDR2 is SYDVKM in the germline V gene. Trimming at V came to 3 bases and at J to 2 bases, leaving 5 bases not matched to a gene. The CDR3 extends over 17 amino acids. The CDR3 sequence is CASSFGTGGAGNQPQHF. DNA for the CDR3: TGTGCCAGCAGTTTCGGGACAGGGGGCGCGGGCAATCAGCCCCAGCATTTT.

This clonotype was seen at least ten times. The rearrangement links TRBV27 to TRBJ2-7; 8 bases are shared with TRBD1. Trimming removed 4 bases from V and 2 bases from J; junction bases left unmatched: 4. The germline V gene encodes CDR1 MNHEY and CDR2 SMNVEV (reference sequence). The CDR3 extends over 14 amino acids. For the CDR3, the DNA is TGTGCCAGCAGTTCCCGGACAGGGACCTACGAGCAGTACTTC. Translated: CASSSRTGTYEQYF.

This clonotype was recorded many times. V usage is TRBV29-1 and J usage is TRBJ2-1; TRBD2 matches 7 bases. CDR3 length: 14 amino acids. CDR1 and CDR2 (germline): SQVTM, ANQGSEA. Losses at the gene ends were 6 bases for V and 7 bases for J; bases not matched to a gene: 12. CDR3: CSVRLAVGGNEQFF. The CDR3, as DNA: TGCAGCGTCCGCCTAGCGGTCGGAGGGAATGAGCAGTTCTTC.

The table lists this clonotype with many counts. The chain combines TRBV6-1 with TRBJ1-3; 7 positions agree with TRBD1. CDR1 is MNHNS, CDR2 SASEGT, per germline. This CDR3 is 17 amino acids long. The ends lost 6 bases at V and 2 bases at J; junction bases unmatched: 13. The CDR3 loop reads CASRDRTGSFAGNTIYF. CDR3 nucleotides: TGTGCCAGCAGGGACAGGACAGGATCCTTCGCTGGAAACACCATATATTTT.

V is TRBV7-9 and J is TRBJ2-1; D tentatively reads TRBD1 or TRBD2 (5 bases each). Trimming stripped 5 bases from V and 6 bases from J, with 14 bases between. Germline CDR1 reads SEHNR; CDR2 reads FQNEAQ (reference sequence). This CDR3 comprises 14 residues. For the CDR3, the DNA is TGTGCCAGCAGCCGGGACGGGGCAGGCAATGAGCAGTTCTTC. It yields the protein CASSRDGAGNEQFF. Together with reference TRBV7-9 and TRBJ2-1, the CDR3 gives the full variable domain: DTGVSQNPRHKITKRGQNVTFRCDPISEHNRLYWYRQTLGQGPEFLTYFQNEAQLEKSRLLSDRFSAERPKGSFSTLEIQRTEQGDSAMYLCASSRDGAGNEQFFGPGTRLTVL.

The gene calls are TRBV7-9 and TRBJ2-7; D perhaps matches TRBD2 (6 bases). The V gene's germline CDR1 is SEHNR and CDR2 FQNEAQ (reference sequence). CDR3 length equals 12 residues. The V end lost 7 bases, the J end lost 4 bases, and 11 bases lay between the germline ends. The CDR3 bases are TGTGCCAGCACCTCGGGGGAATACGAGCAGTACTTC. It specifies CASTSGEYEQYF. Supplemented by reference TRBV7-9 and TRBJ2-7, the full variable domain reads DTGVSQNPRHKITKRGQNVTFRCDPISEHNRLYWYRQTLGQGPEFLTYFQNEAQLEKSRLLSDRFSAERPKGSFSTLEIQRTEQGDSAMYLCASTSGEYEQYFGPGTRLTVT.

This clonotype was observed at least ten times. The V and J genes are TRBV6-1 and TRBJ2-1; 9 bases are shared with TRBD2. CDR3 length equals 15 residues. From germline, CDR1 is MNHNS and CDR2 SASEGT. Trimming at V came to 6 bases and at J to 2 bases, leaving 5 bases not matched to a gene. CDR3 in amino acids: CASRLTSGPYNEQFF. For the CDR3, the DNA is TGTGCCAGCAGACTTACTAGCGGGCCCTACAATGAGCAGTTCTTC.

This chain uses TRBV2 with TRBJ2-7, with 12 bases aligning to TRBD2. With 3 bases clipped from V and 3 bases from J, the junction kept 3 bases outside the gene matches. In germline, CDR1 is SNHLY, CDR2 FYNNEI. The CDR3 runs to 15 residues. CDR3 in amino acids: CASSETSGSSYEQYF. In DNA form, the CDR3 reads TGTGCCAGCAGTGAGACTAGCGGGAGTAGCTACGAGCAGTACTTC.

This chain joins TRBV28 and TRBJ2-6; D possibly corresponds to TRBD1 (6 bases). From germline, CDR1 is MDHEN and CDR2 SYDVKM. Deletions cut 9 bases from V and 5 bases from J, with 11 bases between. CDR3 length: 13 residues. This CDR3 is CASGQSRANVLTF. The CDR3 DNA sequence: TGTGCCAGTGGACAGTCCCGGGCCAACGTCCTGACTTTC.

This clonotype occurred a few times. CDR3 protein: CASSVPAETDTQYF. The CDR3 DNA reads as TGTGCCAGCAGCGTTCCAGCGGAGACAGATACGCAGTATTTT. The rearrangement uses TRBV9 and TRBJ2-3; D may be TRBD2 (5 bases). Germline V CDR1 and CDR2: SGDLS, YYNGEE. The CDR3 length is 14 residues. Trimming stripped 2 bases from V and 3 bases from J, with 10 bases between.

This clonotype was recorded many times. The rearrangement joins TRBV12-3 or TRBV12-4 to TRBJ2-1; D assignment may be TRBD1 or TRBD2 (5 bases each). Trimming stripped 6 bases from V and 0 bases from J, with 9 bases between. The CDR3 runs 14 residues. Here the CDR3 reads CASSLRGSYNEQFF. CDR3 coding DNA: TGTGCCAGCAGCTTGAGGGGCTCCTACAATGAGCAGTTCTTC.

This clonotype was detected ten times or more. V gene TRBV2 combines with J gene TRBJ2-1; a possible D gene is TRBD2 (5 bases). The CDR3 sequence is 11 residues long. Trimming cost V 10 bases and J 10 bases, with 14 bases left between them. CDR1 SNHLY and CDR2 FYNNEI come from the germline V gene. Here the CDR3 DNA reads TGTGCCACTAAAGCGGAGATGGAGCAGTTCTTC. Translating it yields CATKAEMEQFF.

Concerning this clonotype itself: A much larger clone differs from this one at a single base, so this may be a read error. The chain couples TRBV12-3 or TRBV12-4 to TRBJ2-7; D might be TRBD2 (6 bases). This CDR3 contains 12 residues. V dropped 7 bases and J dropped 4 bases, with 11 bases sitting between them. CDR3 amino acids: CASTPGGYEQYF. The CDR3 coding sequence is TGTGCCAGCACCCCCGGGGGATACGAGCAGTACTTC.